This TCR beta chain is from a study of blood T cells in healthy people across ages (dated by TCRdb to the mid-2010s). Turning to the overall study: In model experiments, template switching captured roughly one uniquely barcoded TCR beta cDNA molecule for every two T cells. The study measured age-related changes in TCR beta repertoire diversity using deep sequencing normalized with unique cDNA molecular identifiers. To avoid experimental bias, donors of different ages were randomly spread across the sequencing lanes. For two donors (one aged 18 to 29 and one aged 80 or older), the study analyzed two additional independent replicas of 1 million unique cDNA reads from the same blood draw. Four age groups were formed from the donors: young (average around 15 years), middle-aged (less than 40), aged (approximately 60) and long-lived (82). What the study reported, not specific to this receptor: Because profiling used bulk unsorted PBMCs, naive and antigen-experienced compartments could not be compared conclusively. Estimates of total diversity based on one million sequenced T cells were regarded as lower bounds and as underestimates. As age increased, observed TCR beta diversity per million T cells dropped in a roughly linear way, and a significant reduction was already evident by age 40. The percentage of naive T cells measured by flow cytometry correlated strongly with observed TCR beta diversity. Because the CMV infection status of the donors was unknown, age-related changes in expanded clonotypes may potentially have been confounded. Compared with the aged group, more naive CD4+ T cells, fewer expanded clones and increased TCR diversity were shown by the long-lived group, suggesting age selection.

The roughly 39 donors, aged about 6 to 100 years, were systemically healthy Caucasian individuals from Russia. Each donor gave around 9.8 milliliters of peripheral blood, collected into EDTA-treated Vacutainer tubes. Ficoll-Paque density-gradient centrifugation was used to isolate PBMCs, with at least 7 million obtained per sample. Trizol reagent was used to extract total RNA from PBMCs, with at least 5 micrograms per sample. For every donor, an aliquot of PBMCs went through flow cytometry to measure the percentages of naive CD45RAhigh/CD27high T cells. This clonotype was counted only a few times. No cognate antigen has been identified for it. Base qualities were left out, and no much larger clone turns up one base away. Receptors were amplified or captured by 5' RACE. Sequencing was performed on an Illumina HiSeq 2500. The second PCR ran for roughly 7 to 12 cycles and used a J-beta primer mix along with a sample-barcoded 5' primer. Each TCR beta cDNA molecule received a unique molecular identifier from a template-switch 5' adaptor carrying 12 random nucleotides. Each sample yielded at least 2.5 million CDR3-containing paired-end reads. The Mint cDNA synthesis kit, primed by a TRBC-specific oligonucleotide, was used to synthesize first-strand cDNA from all RNA. All cDNA was treated with uracil-DNA glycosylase and then went through a first 18-cycle PCR with the universal primers M1SS and BC2_uni_R. The authors' analysis ran thus. For normalization, 1 million high-quality reads were randomly selected from each sample, with every read carrying a distinct molecular identifier. Instead of being binned into consensus sequences, reads that shared molecular identifiers were thrown out. MiTCR, with a Q25 quality threshold and the strictest error-elimination algorithm, was used for CDR3 identification, clonotype clustering and error correction. A nonparametric unseen species model using Euler transformation provided a lower-bound estimate of total TCR beta diversity. TCRdb cleaned the public reads at Q25 with fastp, built clones with MiXCR and kept in-frame beta chains. Rows merge per CDR3 protein into single entries with the most common DNA and genes. The V and J calls follow TCRdb's processing rather than the paper's. The sample table shows 700,000 or so distinct CDR3 sequences, and 35% to 50% are seen once. Jointly, the top ten make up 25% to 35% of the sample.

The specimen sequenced was blood. The TCR was taken from an older man in good health.

The CDR3 reads CASSLSLAGTGELFF. The DNA sequence is as follows: TGTGCCAGCAGCTTAAGTCTAGCGGGGACCGGGGAGCTGTTTTTT. This chain is built from TRBV7-2 and TRBJ2-2, and 9 bases in between align with TRBD2. Ends trimmed: V by 2 bases, J by 5 bases; bases unmatched to a gene: 3. The germline V gene provides CDR1 SGHTA and CDR2 FQGNSA. Reading from cysteine to phenylalanine, the CDR3 counts 15 amino acids. Just the 45-base CDR3 DNA is kept, in frame starting at base 1.